The 27 T cell receptor beta chains presented below share a single source sample, sequenced in a study of T-cell reconstitution after alpha-beta-depleted transplantation in children. As it was prepared, the TCRbeta library received unique molecular identifiers. TCRdb fed the PCR reads into MiXCR, producing one record per CDR3 protein. The data show some 8,000 distinct CDR3 sequences, with approximately 31% seen just once and roughly 2% held by the top ten. The sample in question was peripheral blood, obtained 60 days after TCRalphabeta/CD19-depleted stem cell transplant. The receptors here all came from a boy under two years old who had a stem cell transplant for SCID, so the T cells may come from the graft donor.

This chain links TRBV11-2 with TRBJ2-2; D is undetermined. Germline-derived CDR1 and CDR2 are SGHAT and FQNNGV. This CDR3 contains 15 residues. Between the trimmed V and J ends, which lost 2 bases and 6 bases, there was a span of 13 bases. The CDR3 DNA reads TGTGCCAGCAGCTTAAGGAGATCCAGGCCCGGGGAGCTGTTTTTT. This sequence encodes CASSLRRSRPGELFF.

This clonotype was detected a few times. At one end the junction does not follow the germline gene, possibly because of a read error. The rearrangement joins TRBV7-7 to TRBJ2-2, with 9 bases matching TRBD2. The length of the CDR3 is 18 residues. The V gene's germline CDR1 is SSHAT and CDR2 FNYEAQ (reference sequence). CDR3 region: CASSSYPPREGDTGELFF. CDR3 bases: TGTGCTAGCAGTTCTTATCCCCCGCGGGAGGGAGACACCGGGGAGCTGTTTTTT.

At least ten counts were recorded for this clonotype. The V and J genes are TRBV6-5 and TRBJ1-2; D may be TRBD1 (6 bases). The CDR3 spans 16 residues. V was trimmed by 2 bases and J by 5 bases, leaving 18 bases between them. Germline lookup yields CDR1 MNHEY and CDR2 SVGAGI. The CDR3 loop is CASSYTPGWGAYGYTF. The CDR3 DNA is TGTGCCAGCAGTTACACCCCTGGGTGGGGGGCGTATGGCTACACCTTC.

This clonotype was counted a few times. The chain links TRBV20-1 to TRBJ2-1; 15 nucleotides match TRBD2. The CDR3 extends over 17 amino acids. CDR1 and CDR2 from the germline V gene are DFQATT and SNEGSKA (reference sequence). The CDR3 region is CCAGTSGGLSSYNEQFF. Written as DNA, the CDR3 is TGCTGCGCTGGGACTAGCGGGGGGCTGAGCTCCTACAATGAGCAGTTCTTC.

The J gene is TRBJ1-2, the V gene TRBV12-3 or TRBV12-4; D is uncertain. Between the trimmed V and J ends, which lost 6 bases and 2 bases, there was a span of 10 bases. The CDR3 spans 13 residues. As DNA, the CDR3 is TGTGCCAGCAGCCAACAAGGGAACTATGGCTACACCTTC. Protein product: CASSQQGNYGYTF.

This clonotype was detected ten times or more. The V call is TRBV15, the J call TRBJ1-5; a possible D gene is TRBD1 (5 bases). The CDR3 covers 16 residues. V was trimmed by 1 base and J by 4 bases, leaving 14 bases between them. Germline CDR1 reads LNHNV; CDR2 reads YYDKDF (reference sequence). CDR3 coding DNA: TGTGCCACCAGCAGAGTTGGGGCGGATTATAATCAGCCCCAGCATTTT. Translated: CATSRVGADYNQPQHF.

This clonotype was seen a handful of times. The chain joins TRBV6-1 to TRBJ1-2; possibly TRBD1 for D (6 bases). Germline CDR1 and CDR2: MNHNS and SASEGT. The V end was cut by 5 bases, the J end by 3 bases, with 10 bases between. This CDR3 region has 13 residues. CDR3 sequence reads: CASSRDTYYGYTF. The CDR3 DNA sequence: TGTGCCAGCAGTAGGGACACCTACTATGGCTACACCTTC.

By sample share, this clonotype is medium-sized. This chain joins TRBV5-1 and TRBJ1-1; possibly TRBD1 for D (5 bases). CDR3 size: 16 residues. The germline V and J ends were trimmed by 0 bases and 1 base, with 13 bases remaining between them. Looked up from germline, CDR1 is SGHRS and CDR2 is YFSETQ. CDR3 nucleotide sequence: TGCGCCAGCAGCTTGGTCCCCGGGGCCCGGAACACTGAAGCTTTCTTT. It is translated as CASSLVPGARNTEAFF.

The rearrangement links TRBV24-1 to TRBJ2-1, with 7 positions matching TRBD2. The V segment lost 4 bases and the J segment 7 bases; nucleotides outside the gene matches: 15. The CDR3 has 17 amino acids. The germline V gene encodes CDR1 KGHDR and CDR2 SFDVKD. CDR3 sequence: CATSEAWEGPNGNEQFF. The CDR3 nucleotides read TGTGCCACCAGTGAGGCATGGGAGGGGCCGAACGGGAATGAGCAGTTCTTC.

This clonotype was counted many times. CDR3 region: CASSSPPLRQGNQPQHF. Written as DNA, the CDR3 is TGCGCCAGCAGCTCCCCCCCCCTTAGACAGGGCAATCAGCCCCAGCATTTT. The rearrangement joins TRBV5-1 to TRBJ1-5; D might be TRBD1 (6 bases). Germline V gene lookup returns CDR1 SGHRS and CDR2 YFSETQ. The CDR3 sequence is 17 residues long. V lost 3 bases to trimming and J lost 2 bases, with 18 bases between them.

This clonotype came up many times. The CDR3 region is CSASRAGYGYTF. DNA of the CDR3: TGCAGTGCTTCGAGGGCGGGCTATGGCTACACCTTC. The V call is TRBV20-1, the J call TRBJ1-2; D is unclear. The germline V gene has CDR1 DFQATT and CDR2 SNEGSKA (reference sequence). CDR3 length: 12 amino acids. V lost 5 bases and J 4 bases, leaving 11 bases between the germline ends.

This clonotype is judged medium-sized. V and J are TRBV5-5 and TRBJ2-1; D gene unclear. The germline V gene has CDR1 SGHKS and CDR2 YYEKEE (reference sequence). The V gene lost 2 bases and the J gene lost 5 bases, with 5 bases spanning the gap. The CDR3 loop spans 12 amino acids. CDR3 loop: CASSLQHNEQFF. CDR3 DNA sequence: TGTGCCAGCAGCTTACAGCACAATGAGCAGTTCTTC. Based on the CDR3 plus reference TRBV5-5 and TRBJ2-1, the full variable domain is DAGVTQSPTHLIKTRGQQVTLRCSPISGHKSVSWYQQVLGQGPQFIFQYYEKEERGRGNFPDRFSARQFPNYSSELNVNALLLGDSALYLCASSLQHNEQFFGPGTRLTVL.

V is TRBV5-5 and J is TRBJ2-1; TRBD1 matches at 7 bases. The V and J ends lost 1 base and 1 base, in that order; junction bases with no gene match: 2. CDR1 is SGHKS and CDR2 is YYEKEE in the germline V gene (reference sequence). The CDR3 contains 15 residues. CDR3 region: CASSLLGQSYNEQFF. The CDR3 coding sequence is TGTGCCAGCAGCTTGTTGGGACAGTCCTACAATGAGCAGTTCTTC.

This clonotype was seen many times. The CDR3 spells CARDEKLFF. CDR3 DNA: TGTGCCAGGGATGAAAAACTGTTTTTT. The chain has TRBV7-3 and TRBJ1-4; D is unclear. The V gene lost 9 bases and the J gene lost 6 bases, with 2 bases spanning the gap. The length of the CDR3 is 9 residues. Germline V gene lookup returns CDR1 SGHTA and CDR2 FQGTGA.

The chain uses TRBV7-9 and TRBJ2-1, with 8 positions matching TRBD2. V shed 5 bases, J shed 2 bases, and the junction held 8 bases outside the gene matches. Looked up from germline, CDR1 is SEHNR and CDR2 is FQNEAQ (reference sequence). There are 16 residues in the CDR3. The CDR3 is CASSPPAGVTYNEQFF. CDR3 nucleotides: TGTGCCAGCAGCCCTCCAGCGGGAGTCACCTACAATGAGCAGTTCTTC.

By frequency in the sample, this clonotype is medium-sized. The V gene is TRBV27, the J gene TRBJ1-5; D unresolved. Deletions cut 0 bases from V and 4 bases from J, with 7 bases between. This CDR3 region has 14 residues. Germline CDR1 MNHEY, CDR2 SMNVEV (reference sequence). The CDR3 protein is CASSLSRPNQPQHF. The CDR3 DNA sequence: TGTGCCAGCAGTTTATCCAGACCAAATCAGCCCCAGCATTTT.

This clonotype rates as medium-sized. Because the CDR3 is missing its conserved closing phenylalanine or tryptophan, this is likely a read error. The genes are TRBV7-9 and TRBJ1-4; D ambiguous. Germline lookup yields CDR1 SEHNR and CDR2 FQNEAQ (reference sequence). The CDR3 covers 16 residues. Trimming cost V 5 bases and J 2 bases, with 15 bases left between them. The CDR3 DNA reads TGTGCCAGCAGCCGGTTAAGTGGGTGGACTAATGAAAAACTGTTTTCT. Its protein is CASSRLSGWTNEKLFS.

This clonotype has ten or more counts. The chain joins TRBV6-5 to TRBJ1-2, with D maybe TRBD1 (6 bases). The length of the CDR3 is 14 residues. Per germline, CDR1 MNHEY and CDR2 SVGAGI. Trimming cost V 5 bases and J 9 bases, with 19 bases left between them. The CDR3 loop is CASSPWIGGRSYTF. Written as DNA, the CDR3 is TGTGCCAGCAGTCCCTGGATAGGGGGTAGGAGCTACACCTTC.

Only a few counts were recorded for this clonotype. The chain recombines TRBV19 with TRBJ2-5; maybe TRBD2 (5 bases). This CDR3 is 13 amino acids long. Germline V CDR1 and CDR2: LNHDA, SQIVND (reference sequence). Trimming removed 5 bases at V and 10 bases at J, with 17 bases between. The CDR3 DNA follows: TGTGCCAGTAGTTCCCGACCCCCTGGAGGCCAGTACTTC. Residues: CASSSRPPGGQYF. Together with reference TRBV19 and TRBJ2-5, the CDR3 gives the full variable domain: DGGITQSPKYLFRKEGQNVTLSCEQNLNHDAMYWYRQDPGQGLRLIYYSQIVNDFQKGDIAEGYSVSREKKESFPLTVTSAQKNPTAFYLCASSSRPPGGQYFGPGTRLLVL.

This clonotype rates as medium-sized. The chain combines TRBV18 with TRBJ2-7; possible D gene TRBD1, 6 bases. Trimming cost V 3 bases and J 2 bases, with 14 bases left between them. Germline assignment: CDR1 KGHSH and CDR2 LQKENI. This CDR3 spans 15 amino acids. In nucleotides, the CDR3 is TGTGCCAGCTCACCCCTGGACAGTAGGACCTACGAGCAGTACTTC. Translating it yields CASSPLDSRTYEQYF.

This clonotype was detected many times. This chain joins TRBV7-2 and TRBJ2-7, with D hard to call. The germline V gene encodes CDR1 SGHTA and CDR2 FQGNSA. V lost 5 bases and J lost 4, with 18 bases in between. The CDR3 is 15 amino acids. In DNA form, the CDR3 reads TGTGCCAGCAGCCCCCAGCAGGCCAGACTTTACGAGCAGTACTTC. It is translated as CASSPQQARLYEQYF.

This clonotype is medium-sized within its sample. The V and J genes are TRBV7-9 and TRBJ2-7; 7 nucleotides match TRBD1. Unmatched junction bases numbered 11, after V lost 3 bases and J lost 0 bases. Per the germline V gene, CDR1 is SEHNR and CDR2 is FQNEAQ (reference sequence). This CDR3 comprises 17 residues. The DNA of the CDR3 is TGTGCCAGCAGCTTTTACCCGGGACAGAAAGCCTCCTACGAGCAGTACTTC. It is translated as CASSFYPGQKASYEQYF.

This clonotype was detected ten times or more. V gene TRBV29-1 combines with J gene TRBJ2-5, with a tentative D call TRBD2 (5 bases). V dropped 7 bases and J dropped 5 bases, with 20 bases sitting between them. The CDR3 sequence is 14 residues long. CDR1 and CDR2 from the germline V gene are SQVTM and ANQGSEA. The CDR3 here is CSAGWRGPGETQYF. DNA for the CDR3: TGCAGCGCGGGATGGCGAGGCCCCGGGGAGACCCAGTACTTC.

This clonotype was recorded at least ten times. The chain carries TRBV19 and TRBJ1-1, with D possibly TRBD1 on 6 matching bases. There are 17 residues in the CDR3. CDR1 and CDR2 from the germline V gene are LNHDA and SQIVND (reference sequence). V lost 7 bases to trimming and J lost 0 bases, with 21 bases between them. The CDR3, as DNA: TGTGCCAGTACCTTTAAGCTTCGAGGGGGACTGAACACTGAAGCTTTCTTT. It translates to CASTFKLRGGLNTEAFF.

This clonotype is labeled medium-sized. The V call is TRBV25-1, the J call TRBJ2-2; 7 positions agree with TRBD1. The length of the CDR3 is 16 residues. Germline V gene sequence: CDR1 MGHDK, CDR2 SYGVNS. V shed 1 base, J shed 1 base, and the junction held 3 bases outside the gene matches. The CDR3 DNA reads as TGTGCCAGCAGTGAATTGGGGACAGTGAACACCGGGGAGCTGTTTTTT. Its protein product is CASSELGTVNTGELFF.

The chain has TRBV9 and TRBJ2-1; D gene ambiguous. Germline CDR1 and CDR2: SGDLS and YYNGEE. The CDR3 length is 15 residues. V was pared by 4 bases and J by 6 bases, with 17 bases between. This chain's CDR3 is CASSPLNLGFNEQFF. DNA for the CDR3: TGTGCCAGCAGCCCACTCAATTTAGGGTTCAATGAGCAGTTCTTC.

This clonotype is medium-sized in the sample. This chain links TRBV2 with TRBJ1-1; possibly TRBD1 for D (5 bases). The CDR3 length is 14 residues. CDR1 is SNHLY, CDR2 FYNNEI, per germline. V was shortened by 6 bases and J by 3 bases, with 14 bases between the two germline ends. Here the CDR3 DNA reads TGTGCCAGCAGCCGGGACCCGAGGGACACTGAAGCTTTCTTT. This encodes CASSRDPRDTEAFF.